The next 14 T cell receptor beta chains were all read from a single sample in a study of cytomegalovirus exposure and HLA in healthy donors. Method: immunoSEQ multiplex PCR; TCRdb's copy keeps in-frame clones and lacks some. The data hold about 190,000 clones, with approximately 88% observed a single time. Sequencing used PBMCs. The receptors originated from a young man in good health and CMV-seropositive.

The chain uses TRBV29-1 and TRBJ1-2, with a possible D match to TRBD1 (6 bases). Germline lookup yields CDR1 SQVTM and CDR2 ANQGSEA. V was cut by 4 bases and J by 3 bases, with 9 bases left in between. This CDR3 comprises 12 residues. CDR3 sequence: CSVGGLDYGYTF. CDR3 bases: TGCAGCGTTGGGGGGCTCGACTATGGCTACACCTTC.

This clone has at least ten counts. The gene calls are TRBV4-3 and TRBJ2-2; D is undetermined. This CDR3 has 15 residues. V lost 0 bases to trimming and J lost 3 bases, with 8 bases between them. Per the germline V gene, CDR1 is LGHNA and CDR2 is YSLEER. The CDR3 DNA reads TGCGCCAGCAGCCAAGATGGAGCATACACCGGGGAGCTGTTTTTT. As protein: CASSQDGAYTGELFF.

The chain has TRBV25-1 and TRBJ2-5; 8 positions agree with TRBD1. CDR1 and CDR2 from the germline V gene are MGHDK and SYGVNS. There are 16 residues in the CDR3. V lost 5 bases to trimming and J lost 1 base; unmatched junction nucleotides: 9. The CDR3 sequence: CASSTQDRASQETQYF. CDR3 nucleotide sequence: TGTGCCAGCAGTACGCAGGACAGGGCCTCCCAAGAGACCCAGTACTTC.

This clone was recorded once. The chain uses TRBV19 and TRBJ2-7; 7 positions match TRBD1. The germline V gene has CDR1 LNHDA and CDR2 SQIVND (reference sequence). The trim removed 2 bases at V and 5 bases at J, leaving 6 bases unmatched. The CDR3 covers 14 residues. The CDR3 here is CASSIPDRMDEQYF. The CDR3 bases are TGTGCCAGTAGTATACCGGACAGGATGGACGAGCAGTACTTC.

The chain uses TRBV5-6 and TRBJ2-5; D is perhaps TRBD2 (5 bases). CDR3 length equals 14 residues. CDR1 is SGHDT, CDR2 YYEEEE, per germline. Trimming left V 2 bases short and J 4 bases short, with 12 bases between. The CDR3 DNA sequence: TGTGCCAGCAGCTTATCAGGAGGAAGAGAGACCCAGTACTTC. It translates to CASSLSGGRETQYF.

The chain combines TRBV11-1 with TRBJ2-1, with 13 bases aligning to TRBD2. V was pared by 5 bases and J by 4 bases, with 8 bases of the junction left unmatched. The CDR3 loop spans 17 amino acids. The germline V gene encodes CDR1 SGHAT and CDR2 FQDESV (reference sequence). The DNA for the CDR3 is TGTGCCAGCAGCCGCATACCGGGACTAGCGGGGTACAATGAGCAGTTCTTC. Its translation is CASSRIPGLAGYNEQFF.

The rearrangement joins TRBV2 to TRBJ2-1; 11 nucleotides line up with TRBD2. V lost 1 base and J lost 5; bases outside the gene matches: 7. The CDR3 is 17 amino acids. The germline gives CDR1 SNHLY, CDR2 FYNNEI. CDR3 sequence: CASSEVRPGLADNEQFF. The CDR3 DNA is TGTGCCAGCAGTGAAGTAAGACCGGGACTAGCGGACAATGAGCAGTTCTTC.

The rearrangement uses TRBV27 and TRBJ1-1, with 8 positions matching TRBD1. This CDR3 is 15 amino acids long. The J segment lost 3 bases and the V segment lost 4 bases, leaving 7 bases of the junction unmatched. Germline V gene data show CDR1 as MNHEY and CDR2 as SMNVEV (reference sequence). Here the CDR3 reads CASSSGGVGDTEAFF. The CDR3 bases are TGTGCCAGCAGTTCAGGGGGCGTTGGTGACACTGAAGCTTTCTTT.

For the CDR3, the DNA is TGTGCCATTCAGACTCCTTTTTACGAGCAGTACTTC. Translating it yields CAIQTPFYEQYF. The chain combines TRBV28 with TRBJ2-7; the D is unclear. This CDR3 is 12 amino acids long. The germline CDR1 and CDR2 sequences are MDHEN and SYDVKM. Trimming stripped 10 bases from V and 4 bases from J, with 14 bases between.

This chain joins TRBV10-3 and TRBJ2-5; 8 positions agree with TRBD1. V was clipped by 0 bases and J by 4 bases; unmatched bases: 4. The CDR3 runs 15 residues. The germline V gene encodes CDR1 ENHRY and CDR2 SYGVKD. The CDR3 DNA is TGTGCCATCAGTGAGTCGACAGGGGTCAGAGAGACCCAGTACTTC. It is translated as CAISESTGVRETQYF.

The chain recombines TRBV28 with TRBJ1-1, with D possibly being TRBD1 (6 bases). V dropped 5 bases and J dropped 7 bases, with 17 bases sitting between them. This CDR3 has 14 amino acids. In germline, CDR1 is MDHEN, CDR2 SYDVKM. The DNA of the CDR3 is TGTGCCAGCAGTACCCTACCCGGGACAAATGAAGCTTTCTTT. Its translation is CASSTLPGTNEAFF. Based on the CDR3 plus reference TRBV28 and TRBJ1-1, the full variable domain is DVKVTQSSRYLVKRTGEKVFLECVQDMDHENMFWYRQDPGLGLRLIYFSYDVKMKEKGDIPEGYSVSREKKERFSLILESASTNQTSMYLCASSTLPGTNEAFFGQGTRLTVV.

This clone was observed once. This chain links TRBV27 with TRBJ1-1; 8 nucleotides align to TRBD1. V was clipped by 4 bases and J by 3 bases; unmatched bases: 4. The germline V gene encodes CDR1 MNHEY and CDR2 SMNVEV (reference sequence). CDR3 length: 14 amino acids. The CDR3 DNA reads TGTGCCAGCAGTTCCCGGACAGGGCACACTGAAGCTTTCTTT. Encoded protein: CASSSRTGHTEAFF.

This chain joins TRBV14 and TRBJ1-2; D gene uncertain. CDR1 is SGHDN, CDR2 FVKESK, per germline. The CDR3 is 13 amino acids. V was shortened by 3 bases and J by 8 bases, with 13 bases between the two germline ends. CDR3 in DNA: TGTGCCAGCAGCCAGTCTCGGTCTTTAGGCTACACCTTC. Its translation: CASSQSRSLGYTF.

The gene calls are TRBV6-4 and TRBJ2-2; D possibly corresponds to TRBD1 (7 bases). This CDR3 comprises 18 residues. Germline assignment: CDR1 MRHNA and CDR2 SNTAGT. Deletions cut 0 bases from V and 3 bases from J, with 17 bases between. The CDR3, as DNA: TGTGCCAGCAGTGACTCAGCAGGGGGGATGCGTGACACCGGGGAGCTGTTTTTT. Amino acid sequence: CASSDSAGGMRDTGELFF.